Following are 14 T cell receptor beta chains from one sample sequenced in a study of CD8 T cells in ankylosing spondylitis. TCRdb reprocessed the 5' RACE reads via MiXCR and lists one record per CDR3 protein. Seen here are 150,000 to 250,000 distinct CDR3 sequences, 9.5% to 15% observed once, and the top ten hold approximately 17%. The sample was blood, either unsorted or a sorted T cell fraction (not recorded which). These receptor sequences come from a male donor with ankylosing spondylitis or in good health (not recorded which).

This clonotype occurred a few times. The CDR3 reads CSVADGENFYEQYF. The CDR3 bases are TGCAGCGTTGCGGACGGGGAAAATTTCTACGAGCAGTACTTC. The chain combines TRBV29-1 with TRBJ2-7, with D possibly TRBD2 on 5 matching bases. The CDR3 has 14 residues. With 4 bases removed from V and 3 bases from J, the gap between germline ends came to 16 bases. Germline loops: CDR1 SQVTM, CDR2 ANQGSEA.

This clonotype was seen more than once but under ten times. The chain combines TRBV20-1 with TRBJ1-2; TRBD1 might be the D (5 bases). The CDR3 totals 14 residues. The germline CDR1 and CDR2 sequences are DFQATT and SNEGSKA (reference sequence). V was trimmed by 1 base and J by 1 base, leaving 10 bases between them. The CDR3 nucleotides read TGCAGTGCTAGAGTCGACAGTTATAACTATGGCTACACCTTC. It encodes CSARVDSYNYGYTF.

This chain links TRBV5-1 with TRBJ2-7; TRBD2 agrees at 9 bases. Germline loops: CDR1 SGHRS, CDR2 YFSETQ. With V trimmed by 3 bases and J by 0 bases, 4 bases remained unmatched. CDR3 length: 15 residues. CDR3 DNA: TGCGCCAGCAGCTCGACTAGCGGCTACTCCTACGAGCAGTACTTC. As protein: CASSSTSGYSYEQYF.

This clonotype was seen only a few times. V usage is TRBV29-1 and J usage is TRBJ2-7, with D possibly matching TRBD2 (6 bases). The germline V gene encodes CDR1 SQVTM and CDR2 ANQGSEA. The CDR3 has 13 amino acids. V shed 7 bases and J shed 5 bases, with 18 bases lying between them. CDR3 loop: CSATEGGTDEQYF. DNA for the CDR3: TGCAGCGCCACGGAGGGCGGGACCGACGAGCAGTACTTC.

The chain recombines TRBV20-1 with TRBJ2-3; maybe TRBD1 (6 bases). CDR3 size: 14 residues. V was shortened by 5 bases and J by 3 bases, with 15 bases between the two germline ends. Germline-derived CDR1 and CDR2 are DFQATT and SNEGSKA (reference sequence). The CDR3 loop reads CSAFWDIGTDTQYF. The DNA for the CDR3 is TGCAGTGCTTTTTGGGACATCGGGACAGATACGCAGTATTTT.

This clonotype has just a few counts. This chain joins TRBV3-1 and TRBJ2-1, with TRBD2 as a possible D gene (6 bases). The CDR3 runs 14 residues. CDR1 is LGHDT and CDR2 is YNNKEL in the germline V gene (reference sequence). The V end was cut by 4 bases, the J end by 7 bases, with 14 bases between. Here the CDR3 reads CASSPGLSPNEQFF. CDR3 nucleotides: TGTGCCAGCAGCCCGGGACTTTCGCCGAATGAGCAGTTCTTC.

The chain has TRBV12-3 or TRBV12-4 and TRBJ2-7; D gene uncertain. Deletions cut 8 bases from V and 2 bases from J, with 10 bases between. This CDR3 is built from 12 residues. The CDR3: CASSDYPYEQYF. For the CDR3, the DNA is TGTGCCAGCTCCGATTATCCCTACGAGCAGTACTTC.

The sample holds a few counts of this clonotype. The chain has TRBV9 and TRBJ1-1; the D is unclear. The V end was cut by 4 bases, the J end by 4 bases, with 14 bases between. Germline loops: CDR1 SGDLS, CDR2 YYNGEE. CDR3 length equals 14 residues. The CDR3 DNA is TGTGCCAGCAGCCCAGGTCCGATGGGCACTGAAGCTTTCTTT. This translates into CASSPGPMGTEAFF. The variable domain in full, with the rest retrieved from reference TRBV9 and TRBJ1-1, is DSGVTQTPKHLITATGQRVTLRCSPRSGDLSVYWYQQSLDQGLQFLIQYYNGEERAKGNILERFSAQQFPDLHSELNLSSLELGDSALYFCASSPGPMGTEAFFGQGTRLTVV.

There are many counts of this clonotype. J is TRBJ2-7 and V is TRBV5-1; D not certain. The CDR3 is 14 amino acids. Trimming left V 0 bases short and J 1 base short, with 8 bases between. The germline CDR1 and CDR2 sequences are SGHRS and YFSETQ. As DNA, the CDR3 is TGCGCCAGCAGCTTGGCCCTAGGTTCCTACGAGCAGTACTTC. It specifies CASSLALGSYEQYF.

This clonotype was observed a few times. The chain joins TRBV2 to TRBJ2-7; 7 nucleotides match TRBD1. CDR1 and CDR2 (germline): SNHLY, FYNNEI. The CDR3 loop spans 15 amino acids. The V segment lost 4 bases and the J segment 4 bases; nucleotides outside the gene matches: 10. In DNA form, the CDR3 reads TGTGCCAGCAGTGGCTCAGGGACAGCTGGGTACGAGCAGTACTTC. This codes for CASSGSGTAGYEQYF.

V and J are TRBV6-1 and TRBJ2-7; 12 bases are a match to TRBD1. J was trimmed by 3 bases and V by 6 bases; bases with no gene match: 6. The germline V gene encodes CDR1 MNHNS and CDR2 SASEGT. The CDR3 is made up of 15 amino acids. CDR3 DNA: TGTGCCAGCAGGGGGACAGGGGGCGATGACTACGAGCAGTACTTC. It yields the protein CASRGTGGDDYEQYF.

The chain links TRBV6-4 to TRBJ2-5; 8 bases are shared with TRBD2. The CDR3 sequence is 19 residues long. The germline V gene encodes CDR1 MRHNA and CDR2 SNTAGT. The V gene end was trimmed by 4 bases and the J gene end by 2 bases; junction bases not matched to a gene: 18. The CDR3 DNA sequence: TGTGCCAGCAGTGCCTCGGCGCTAGCGGGTCGCGTGGGGCAAGAGACCCAGTACTTC. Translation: CASSASALAGRVGQETQYF.

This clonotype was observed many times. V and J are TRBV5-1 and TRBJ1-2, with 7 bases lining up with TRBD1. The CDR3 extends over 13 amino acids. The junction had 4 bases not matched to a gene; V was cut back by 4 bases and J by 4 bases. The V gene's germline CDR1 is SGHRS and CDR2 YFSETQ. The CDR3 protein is CASSIGDSYGYTF. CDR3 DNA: TGCGCCAGCAGCATAGGGGACAGCTATGGCTACACCTTC. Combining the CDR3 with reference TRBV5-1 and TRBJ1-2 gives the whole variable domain KAGVTQTPRYLIKTRGQQVTLSCSPISGHRSVSWYQQTPGQGLQFLFEYFSETQRNKGNFPGRFSGRQFSNSRSEMNVSTLELGDSALYLCASSIGDSYGYTFGSGTRLTVV.

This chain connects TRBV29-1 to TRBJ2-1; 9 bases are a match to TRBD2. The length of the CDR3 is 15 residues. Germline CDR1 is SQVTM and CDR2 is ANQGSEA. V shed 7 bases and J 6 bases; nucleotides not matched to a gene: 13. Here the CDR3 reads CSGWGASGATNEQFF. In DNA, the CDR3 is TGCAGCGGCTGGGGGGCTAGCGGGGCGACCAATGAGCAGTTCTTC.